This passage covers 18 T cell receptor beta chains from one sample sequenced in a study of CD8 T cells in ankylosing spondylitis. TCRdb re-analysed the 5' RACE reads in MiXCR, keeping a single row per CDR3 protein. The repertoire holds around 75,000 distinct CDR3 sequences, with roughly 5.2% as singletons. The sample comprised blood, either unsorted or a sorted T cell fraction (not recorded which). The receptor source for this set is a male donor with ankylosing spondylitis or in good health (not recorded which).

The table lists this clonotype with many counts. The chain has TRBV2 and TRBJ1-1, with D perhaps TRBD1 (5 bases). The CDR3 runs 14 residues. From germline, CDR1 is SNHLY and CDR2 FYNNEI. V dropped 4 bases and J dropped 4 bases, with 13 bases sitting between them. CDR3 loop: CASSGDSGSTEAFF. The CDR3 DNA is TGTGCCAGCAGTGGCGACAGCGGATCCACTGAAGCTTTCTTT.

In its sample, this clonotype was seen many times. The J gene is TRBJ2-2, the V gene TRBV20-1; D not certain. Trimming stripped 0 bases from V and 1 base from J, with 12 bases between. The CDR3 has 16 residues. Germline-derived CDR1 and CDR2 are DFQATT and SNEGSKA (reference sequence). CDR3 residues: CSARDLRQLNTGELFF. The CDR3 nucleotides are TGCAGTGCTAGAGATCTGAGGCAGCTGAACACCGGGGAGCTGTTTTTT.

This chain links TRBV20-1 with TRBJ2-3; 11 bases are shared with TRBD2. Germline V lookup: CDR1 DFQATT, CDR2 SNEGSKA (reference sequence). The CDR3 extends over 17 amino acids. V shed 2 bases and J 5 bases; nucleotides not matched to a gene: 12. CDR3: CSARLASGGPALDTQYF. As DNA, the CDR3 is TGCAGTGCTAGATTGGCTAGCGGGGGGCCCGCCTTAGATACGCAGTATTTT.

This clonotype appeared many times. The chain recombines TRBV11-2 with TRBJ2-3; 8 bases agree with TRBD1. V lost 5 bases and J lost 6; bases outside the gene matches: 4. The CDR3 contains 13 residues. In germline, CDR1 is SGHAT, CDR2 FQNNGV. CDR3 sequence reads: CASSPRQGDTQYF. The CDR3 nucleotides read TGTGCCAGCAGCCCAAGACAGGGGGATACGCAGTATTTT.

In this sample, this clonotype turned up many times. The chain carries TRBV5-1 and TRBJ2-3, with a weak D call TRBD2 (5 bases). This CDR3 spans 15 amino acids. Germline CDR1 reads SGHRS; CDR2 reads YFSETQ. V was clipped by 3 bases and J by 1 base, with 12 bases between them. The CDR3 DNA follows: TGCGCCAGCAGCTCGCTAGGACTCGGCACAGATACGCAGTATTTT. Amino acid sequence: CASSSLGLGTDTQYF. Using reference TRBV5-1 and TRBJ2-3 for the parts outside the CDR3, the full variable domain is KAGVTQTPRYLIKTRGQQVTLSCSPISGHRSVSWYQQTPGQGLQFLFEYFSETQRNKGNFPGRFSGRQFSNSRSEMNVSTLELGDSALYLCASSSLGLGTDTQYFGPGTRLTVL.

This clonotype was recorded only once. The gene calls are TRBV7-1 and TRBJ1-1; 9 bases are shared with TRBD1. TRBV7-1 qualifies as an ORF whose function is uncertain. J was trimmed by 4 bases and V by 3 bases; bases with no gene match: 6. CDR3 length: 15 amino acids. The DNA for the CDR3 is TGTGCCAGCAGCTCGAGGGCGGGACAGGGCACTGAAGCTTTCTTT. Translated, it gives CASSSRAGQGTEAFF.

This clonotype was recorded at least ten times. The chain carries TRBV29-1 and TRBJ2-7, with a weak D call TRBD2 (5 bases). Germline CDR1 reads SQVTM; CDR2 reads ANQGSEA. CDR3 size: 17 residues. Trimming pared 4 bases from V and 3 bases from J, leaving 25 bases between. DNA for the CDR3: TGCAGCGTTGTTAAACTAAGGGAGCGTGGCATCGACTACGAGCAGTACTTC. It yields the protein CSVVKLRERGIDYEQYF.

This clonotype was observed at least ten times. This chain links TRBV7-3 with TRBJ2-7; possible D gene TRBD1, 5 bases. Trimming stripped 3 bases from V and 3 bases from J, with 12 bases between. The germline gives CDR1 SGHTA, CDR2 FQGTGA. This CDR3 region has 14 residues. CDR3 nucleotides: TGTGCCAGCAGCTTCAATGGGCAGGGCTACGAGCAGTACTTC. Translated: CASSFNGQGYEQYF.

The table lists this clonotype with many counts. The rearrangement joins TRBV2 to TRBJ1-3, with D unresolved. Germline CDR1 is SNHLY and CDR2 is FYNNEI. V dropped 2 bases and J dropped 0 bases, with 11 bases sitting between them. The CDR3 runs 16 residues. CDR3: CASSENRIVSGNTIYF. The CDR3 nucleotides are TGTGCCAGCAGTGAAAATAGGATCGTCTCTGGAAACACCATATATTTT.

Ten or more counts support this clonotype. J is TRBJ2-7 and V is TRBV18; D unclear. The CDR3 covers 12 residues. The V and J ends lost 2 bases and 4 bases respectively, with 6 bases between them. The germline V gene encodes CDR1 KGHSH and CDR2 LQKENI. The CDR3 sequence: CASSPSLYEQYF. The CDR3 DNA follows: TGTGCCAGCTCACCATCCCTGTACGAGCAGTACTTC.

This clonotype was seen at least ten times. CDR3 in amino acids: CASSHRQGSGYEQYF. The CDR3 region has the DNA TGCGCCAGCAGCCATCGACAGGGAAGTGGCTACGAGCAGTACTTC. The V gene is TRBV4-3, the J gene TRBJ2-7; 7 bases map to TRBD1. In germline, CDR1 is LGHNA, CDR2 YSLEER. This CDR3 is built from 15 residues. V gave up 3 bases and J gave up 3 bases; unmatched junction bases: 8.

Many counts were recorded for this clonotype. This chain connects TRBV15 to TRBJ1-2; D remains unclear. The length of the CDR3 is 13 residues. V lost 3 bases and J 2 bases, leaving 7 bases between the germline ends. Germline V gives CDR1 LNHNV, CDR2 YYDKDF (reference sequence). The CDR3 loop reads CATSRDGNYGYTF. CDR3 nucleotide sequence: TGTGCCACCAGCAGGGACGGGAACTATGGCTACACCTTC.

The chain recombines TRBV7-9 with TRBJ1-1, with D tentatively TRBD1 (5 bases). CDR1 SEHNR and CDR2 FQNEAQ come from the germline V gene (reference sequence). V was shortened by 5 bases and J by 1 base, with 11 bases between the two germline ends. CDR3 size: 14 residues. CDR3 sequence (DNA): TGTGCCAGCAGCCCGGGACCGCCGAACACTGAAGCTTTCTTT. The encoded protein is CASSPGPPNTEAFF.

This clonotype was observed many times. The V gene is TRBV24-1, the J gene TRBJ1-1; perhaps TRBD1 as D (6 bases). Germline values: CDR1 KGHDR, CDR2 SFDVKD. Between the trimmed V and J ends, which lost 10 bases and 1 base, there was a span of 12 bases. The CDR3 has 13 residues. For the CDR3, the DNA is TGTGCCACTCAGGGGAGGGAGAACACTGAAGCTTTCTTT. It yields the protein CATQGRENTEAFF.

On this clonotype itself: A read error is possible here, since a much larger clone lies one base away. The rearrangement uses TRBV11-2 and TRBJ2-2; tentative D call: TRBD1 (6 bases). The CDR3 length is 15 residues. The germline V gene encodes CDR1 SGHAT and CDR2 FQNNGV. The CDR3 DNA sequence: TGTGCCAGCAGCTTTGGACAGACGAACACCGGGGTGCTGTTTTTT. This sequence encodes CASSFGQTNTGVLFF.

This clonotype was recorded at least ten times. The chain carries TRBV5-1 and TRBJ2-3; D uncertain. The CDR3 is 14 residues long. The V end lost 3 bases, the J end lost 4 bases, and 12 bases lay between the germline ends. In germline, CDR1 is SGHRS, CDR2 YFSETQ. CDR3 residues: CASSSSLAADTQYF. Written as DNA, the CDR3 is TGCGCCAGCAGCTCATCACTGGCGGCAGATACGCAGTATTTT. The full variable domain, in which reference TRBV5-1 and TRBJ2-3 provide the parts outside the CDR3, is KAGVTQTPRYLIKTRGQQVTLSCSPISGHRSVSWYQQTPGQGLQFLFEYFSETQRNKGNFPGRFSGRQFSNSRSEMNVSTLELGDSALYLCASSSSLAADTQYFGPGTRLTVL.

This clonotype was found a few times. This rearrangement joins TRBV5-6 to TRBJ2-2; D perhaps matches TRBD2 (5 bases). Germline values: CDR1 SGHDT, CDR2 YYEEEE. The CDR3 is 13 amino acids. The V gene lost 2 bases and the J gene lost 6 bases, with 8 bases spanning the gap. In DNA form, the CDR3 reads TGTGCCAGCAGCTTACGCGGGTCCGGGGAGCTGTTTTTT. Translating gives CASSLRGSGELFF. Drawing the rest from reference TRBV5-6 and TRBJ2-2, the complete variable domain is DAGVTQSPTHLIKTRGQQVTLRCSPKSGHDTVSWYQQALGQGPQFIFQYYEEEERQRGNFPDRFSGHQFPNYSSELNVNALLLGDSALYLCASSLRGSGELFFGEGSRLTVL.

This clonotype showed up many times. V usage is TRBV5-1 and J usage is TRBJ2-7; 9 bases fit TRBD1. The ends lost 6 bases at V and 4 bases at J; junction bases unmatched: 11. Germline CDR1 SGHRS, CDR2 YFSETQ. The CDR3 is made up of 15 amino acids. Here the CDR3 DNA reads TGCGCCAGCATCCACGAAACAGGGGGCCGTTACGAGCAGTACTTC. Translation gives CASIHETGGRYEQYF.